The clone carrying this T cell receptor (beta chain) was seen many times. No antigen is known for it. Diagnoses were made from clinical symptoms, serum measures (thyroxine and TRAb), thyroid ultrasound and orbital computed tomography. The sample originates from a study of T cells in Graves' hyperthyroidism and ophthalmopathy. Study-wide results and limits: Ophthalmopathy was distinguished from stable hyperthyroidism by 13 V-J signatures.

J gave up 6 bases and V 7 bases, and 15 bases lay outside the gene matches. Germline V CDR1 and CDR2: MNHEY, SVGEGT. The CDR3 runs 16 residues. Researchers took RNA transcripts and amplified the TCR beta CDR3 regions from them. With the HTBI primer set, the TCR CDR3 went through a first round of RT-PCR. TCRdb reprocessed the multiplex PCR reads with MiXCR, giving one entry per CDR3 protein. Of hundreds of thousands of distinct CDR3 sequences in the sample, roughly 14% were seen once. This TCR came from a woman in her forties with Graves' ophthalmopathy. Sequencing was performed on blood. The chain carries TRBV6-2 or TRBV6-3 and TRBJ2-7; 10 bases line up with TRBD2. CDR3 nucleotide sequence: TGTGCCAGCATTTTTCGAGCGGGAGGGGGATCTGGCGAGCAGTACTTC. It yields the protein CASIFRAGGGSGEQYF.